In this sample, the clone carrying this T cell receptor (beta chain) turned up a few times. The entry originates in a study of blood T cell repertoires in COVID-19. Across the whole study: Whether acute or convalescent, the COVID-19 samples came from the United States, Italy and Spain.

Data came from immunoSEQ multiplex PCR; TCRdb stores just in-frame clones and leaves some out. The sample holds around 290,000 clones, nearly 90% seen once. Which cohort a participant joined came from the clinical history participants gave. Cohort 3 donors were reported recovered after two negative PCRs, clearance, or symptom resolution. Sequencing was done on a sample of PBMCs or T cells enriched from blood (not recorded which). This sequence was found in a woman younger than 45 who had recovered from COVID-19.

The CDR3 loop reads CASSYDRGARGYTF. In DNA form, the CDR3 reads TGTGCCAGCAGTTACGACAGGGGGGCTAGAGGCTACACCTTC. The rearrangement uses TRBV6-2 or TRBV6-3 and TRBJ1-2; TRBD1 aligns across 9 bases. The CDR3 contains 14 residues. Germline trimming cut 2 bases from V and 8 bases from J; bases unmatched to any gene: 6. From germline, CDR1 is MNHEY and CDR2 SVGEGT.